What follows are 3 T cell receptor beta chains derived from one specimen sequenced in a study of early T cells in non-severe SARS-CoV-2 infection. MiXCR, applied by TCRdb to the 5' RACE reads, yields one record per CDR3 protein. Seen here are about 31,000 distinct CDR3 sequences, under 6% observed once, and the top ten hold about 21%. The sample taken for sequencing was whole blood. The receptors here all came from an adult who was a healthcare worker with PCR-confirmed SARS-CoV-2 infection or an uninfected control (not recorded which).

This clonotype was observed many times. The chain joins TRBV28 to TRBJ1-1; tentatively, D is TRBD1 (6 bases). V was pared by 3 bases and J by 5 bases, with 13 bases between. CDR1 MDHEN and CDR2 SYDVKM come from the germline V gene. The CDR3 consists of 14 residues. CDR3 region: CASSFPAGATEAFF. The CDR3 nucleotides are TGTGCCAGCAGTTTCCCCGCGGGGGCGACTGAAGCTTTCTTT.

At least ten counts were recorded for this clonotype. J is TRBJ1-5 and V is TRBV2; D possibly corresponds to TRBD1 (5 bases). The CDR3 length is 12 residues. V lost 5 bases and J 6 bases, leaving 8 bases between the germline ends. Germline CDR1 reads SNHLY; CDR2 reads FYNNEI. CDR3 nucleotides: TGTGCCAGCAGTCGTGGGGCTCAGCCCCAGCATTTT. Protein: CASSRGAQPQHF.

At least ten counts were recorded for this clonotype. The chain is built from TRBV24-1 and TRBJ2-1, with 9 positions matching TRBD2. CDR1 KGHDR and CDR2 SFDVKD come from the germline V gene. The trim removed 4 bases at V and 8 bases at J, leaving 11 bases unmatched. This CDR3 contains 16 residues. CDR3 DNA: TGTGCCACCAGTGACCAAGTAGCGGGAGAGATCTATGAGCAGTTCTTC. Translated: CATSDQVAGEIYEQFF.